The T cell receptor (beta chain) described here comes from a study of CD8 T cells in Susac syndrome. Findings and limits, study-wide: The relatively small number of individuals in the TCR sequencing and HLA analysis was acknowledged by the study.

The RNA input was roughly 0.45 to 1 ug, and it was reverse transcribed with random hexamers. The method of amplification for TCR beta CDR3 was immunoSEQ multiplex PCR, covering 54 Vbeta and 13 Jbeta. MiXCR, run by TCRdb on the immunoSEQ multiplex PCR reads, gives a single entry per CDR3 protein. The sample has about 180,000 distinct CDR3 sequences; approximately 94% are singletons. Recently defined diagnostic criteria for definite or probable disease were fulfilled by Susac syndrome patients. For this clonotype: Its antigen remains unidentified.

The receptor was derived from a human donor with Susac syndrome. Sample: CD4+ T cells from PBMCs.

The CDR3, as DNA: TGTGCCATCGGGACAGGGCCCTACGAGCAGTACTTC. Amino acid sequence: CAIGTGPYEQYF. The V call is TRBV10-3, the J call TRBJ2-7; TRBD1 aligns across 9 bases. This CDR3 is built from 12 residues. V lost 8 bases and J lost 2; bases outside the gene matches: 1. Germline CDR1 reads ENHRY; CDR2 reads SYGVKD.